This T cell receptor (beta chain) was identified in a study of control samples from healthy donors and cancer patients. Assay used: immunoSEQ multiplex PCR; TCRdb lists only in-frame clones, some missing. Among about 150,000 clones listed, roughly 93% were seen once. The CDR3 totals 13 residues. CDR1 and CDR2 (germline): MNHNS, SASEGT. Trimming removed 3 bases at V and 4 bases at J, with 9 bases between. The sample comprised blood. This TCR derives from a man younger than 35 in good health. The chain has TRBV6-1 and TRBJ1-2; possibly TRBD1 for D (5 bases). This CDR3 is CASSDRGFYGYTF. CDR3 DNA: TGTGCCAGCAGTGATCGGGGCTTCTATGGCTACACCTTC.